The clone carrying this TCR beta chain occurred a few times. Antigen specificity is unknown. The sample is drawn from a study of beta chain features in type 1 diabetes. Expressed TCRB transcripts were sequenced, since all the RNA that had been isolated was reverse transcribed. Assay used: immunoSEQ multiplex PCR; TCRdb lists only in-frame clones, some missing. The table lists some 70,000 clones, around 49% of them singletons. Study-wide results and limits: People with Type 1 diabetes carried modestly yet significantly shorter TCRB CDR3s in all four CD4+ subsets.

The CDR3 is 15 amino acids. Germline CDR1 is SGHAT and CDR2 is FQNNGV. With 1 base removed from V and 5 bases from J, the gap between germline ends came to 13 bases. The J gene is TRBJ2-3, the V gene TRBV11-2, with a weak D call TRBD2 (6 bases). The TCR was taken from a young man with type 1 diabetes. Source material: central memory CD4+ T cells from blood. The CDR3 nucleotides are TGTGCCAGCAGCTTAGGTCGGGAGTGGAGAGATACGCAGTATTTT. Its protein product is CASSLGREWRDTQYF.